What follows are 28 T cell receptor beta chains derived from one specimen sequenced in a study of CXCR3-negative and CXCR3-positive naive CD8 T cells. Study-level points and caveats: Higher TRB CDR3 hydrophobicity marked CXCR3-positive naive cells relative to CXCR3-negative naive cells.

Antigens of these TCRs are unknown. The authors made the TRB cDNA libraries by 5' RACE using UMI labels. After re-calling the 5' RACE reads, TCRdb lists one entry per CDR3 protein, DNA absent. This sample's table has 85,000 to 120,000 distinct CDR3 sequences. Material for sequencing was naive CXCR3+ CD8+ T cells from blood. As for subset: CD45RO-CCR7+CD27+CD95- naive CD8+ T cells expressing CXCR3 (TNR3+). The origin of the receptors is a human donor in good health. Some clones in this sample may be carry-over from other donors' samples.

The chain carries TRBV11-1 and TRBJ2-5; lacking DNA, the TRBD2 call made by TCRdb goes unchecked. The CDR3 extends over 15 amino acids. CDR1 and CDR2 (germline): SGHAT, FQDESV (reference sequence). CDR3 loop: CASSRRADTEETQYF.

The chain recombines TRBV15 with TRBJ2-1. Per germline, CDR1 LNHNV and CDR2 YYDKDF (reference sequence). CDR3 size: 14 residues. CDR3: CATSRDLTRNEQLF.

J is TRBJ2-5 and V is TRBV4-2; TCRdb's assignment of TRBD2 cannot be checked, as there is no DNA. The germline V gene encodes CDR1 LGHNA and CDR2 YNFKEQ. The CDR3 is made up of 16 amino acids. The CDR3: CASSPPRGGRWETQYF.

The CDR3: CASSPSEGVFYQPQHF. The chain recombines TRBV10-1 with TRBJ1-5. Looked up from germline, CDR1 is WNHNN and CDR2 is SYGVQD (reference sequence). This CDR3 contains 16 residues.

The chain couples TRBV11-3 to TRBJ1-1. This CDR3 contains 13 residues. Germline CDR1 is SGHNT and CDR2 is YENEEA. This chain's CDR3 is CASSLAMNTEAFF.

The chain links TRBV29-1 to TRBJ1-2; lacking DNA, the TRBD1 call made by TCRdb goes unchecked. CDR3 size: 17 residues. CDR1 and CDR2 from the germline V gene are SQVTM and ANQGSEA. The CDR3 sequence is CSVEGIVAGDSGYGYTF.

This chain's CDR3 is CASSLGTGNDGYTF. V usage is TRBV7-9 and J usage is TRBJ1-2; TCRdb names TRBD1, which stays unverified in the absence of DNA. The CDR3 totals 14 residues. CDR1 and CDR2 from the germline V gene are SEHNR and FQNEAQ (reference sequence).

This chain connects TRBV4-2 to TRBJ2-2; the TCRdb call, TRBD1, lacks DNA for checking. This CDR3 has 21 amino acids. Germline V gene lookup returns CDR1 LGHNA and CDR2 YNFKEQ. The CDR3 here is CASSQDATGIISTQNTGELFF.

The V call is TRBV7-7, the J call TRBJ2-3; with no DNA, the TCRdb D assignment of TRBD2 cannot be verified. This CDR3 is built from 15 residues. Germline-derived CDR1 and CDR2 are SSHAT and FNYEAQ (reference sequence). The CDR3 loop reads CASSRTSGDTDTQYF.

This chain connects TRBV7-2 to TRBJ2-3. The CDR3 is 14 residues long. Germline V gene lookup returns CDR1 SGHTA and CDR2 FQGNSA. The CDR3 protein is CASSFGPYTDTQYF. The entire variable domain, with the rest obtained from reference TRBV7-2 and TRBJ2-3, is as follows: GAGVSQSPSNKVTEKGKDVELRCDPISGHTALYWYRQSLGQGLEFLIYFQGNSAPDKSGLPSDRFSAERTGGSVSTLTIQRTQQEDSAVYLCASSFGPYTDTQYFGPGTRLTVL.

The rearrangement uses TRBV5-1 and TRBJ2-7; TCRdb's assignment of TRBD1 cannot be checked, as there is no DNA. The CDR3 length is 16 residues. Germline lookup yields CDR1 SGHRS and CDR2 YFSETQ. CDR3 residues: CASSLFGTGASYEQYF.

The chain employs TRBV7-8 and TRBJ2-1; TCRdb designates TRBD2, a call that cannot be tested without DNA. CDR1 is SGHVS, CDR2 FQNEAQ, per germline. CDR3 length: 12 residues. The CDR3 region is CASSFSPNEQFF.

This rearrangement joins TRBV7-9 to TRBJ2-5; the D call from TCRdb, TRBD1, cannot be confirmed without DNA. The CDR3 loop spans 17 amino acids. The V gene's germline CDR1 is SEHNR and CDR2 FQNEAQ (reference sequence). This chain's CDR3 is CASSSTRRGQIQETQYF.

The genes are TRBV13 and TRBJ2-7; the D call of TRBD1 rests on TCRdb alone, since no DNA is present to check it. The CDR3 extends over 16 amino acids. The germline V gene has CDR1 PRHDT and CDR2 FYEKMQ (reference sequence). Here the CDR3 reads CASSIGTGAAKYEQYF.

The chain couples TRBV20-1 to TRBJ2-2; TCRdb reports TRBD1, a call that lacks DNA to check it against. Germline lookup yields CDR1 DFQATT and CDR2 SNEGSKA (reference sequence). The CDR3 contains 15 residues. The CDR3: CSAKDRGIGTGELFF.

V gene TRBV30 combines with J gene TRBJ2-7. The CDR3 is 14 residues long. From germline, CDR1 is GTSNPN and CDR2 SVGIG (reference sequence). CDR3 sequence: CAWTVLDSSYEQYF. The whole variable domain, remainder taken from reference TRBV30 and TRBJ2-7, is SQTIHQWPATLVQPVGSPLSLECTVEGTSNPNLYWYRQAAGRGLQLLFYSVGIGQISSEVPQNLSASRPQDRQFILSSKKLLLSDSGFYLCAWTVLDSSYEQYFGPGTRLTVT.

This rearrangement joins TRBV6-1 to TRBJ2-7; no DNA is available, so the TRBD2 call from TCRdb remains unchecked. The CDR3 is 13 amino acids. The germline V gene encodes CDR1 MNHNS and CDR2 SASEGT. CDR3: CASRPYSGDEQYF.

The chain uses TRBV29-1 and TRBJ2-7; the D call from TCRdb, TRBD1, cannot be confirmed without DNA. This CDR3 has 13 amino acids. Germline V gene sequence: CDR1 SQVTM, CDR2 ANQGSEA. The CDR3: CSVEWAGSYEQYF.

V is TRBV18 and J is TRBJ1-2; TCRdb reports TRBD1, a call that lacks DNA to check it against. The germline gives CDR1 KGHSH, CDR2 LQKENI. This CDR3 is built from 17 residues. The CDR3 spells CASSPDSSAINFYGYTF.

The V and J genes are TRBV15 and TRBJ1-2; TCRdb's D gene call, TRBD1, goes unchecked for lack of DNA. CDR3 length equals 16 residues. CDR1 and CDR2 from the germline V gene are LNHNV and YYDKDF (reference sequence). The CDR3 protein is CASSRDRGVRDYGYTF.

V is TRBV7-9 and J is TRBJ1-1; without DNA, the TCRdb call of TRBD1 cannot be checked. CDR1 and CDR2 (germline): SEHNR, FQNEAQ (reference sequence). This CDR3 is built from 13 residues. Here the CDR3 reads CASSLPGDTEAFF.

The chain recombines TRBV4-2 with TRBJ2-7; the TCRdb D gene call, TRBD2, has no DNA to confirm it. The CDR3 length is 15 residues. The germline gives CDR1 LGHNA, CDR2 YNFKEQ. The CDR3 reads CASSAPSASSYEQYF.

V gene TRBV7-9 combines with J gene TRBJ2-5; TCRdb calls TRBD1, which cannot be checked without DNA. The V gene's germline CDR1 is SEHNR and CDR2 FQNEAQ (reference sequence). The length of the CDR3 is 15 residues. CDR3 region: CASSATGTGAETQYF.

This sequence joins TRBV7-2 and TRBJ2-2; TCRdb lists TRBD1, though no DNA is available to test this call. CDR1 is SGHTA, CDR2 FQGNSA, per germline. The CDR3 totals 17 residues. The CDR3 is CASSHPGHTAYTGELFF.

V and J are TRBV7-9 and TRBJ2-7; TCRdb indicates TRBD1, and absent DNA this call remains unverified. The germline V gene encodes CDR1 SEHNR and CDR2 FQNEAQ (reference sequence). This CDR3 spans 16 amino acids. The CDR3 sequence is CASSPRTGTTTYEQYF.

The gene calls are TRBV4-2 and TRBJ2-7; the TRBD1 assignment by TCRdb is unverifiable without DNA. Germline CDR1 LGHNA, CDR2 YNFKEQ. The CDR3 consists of 15 residues. The CDR3 sequence: CASSQEGDNSYEQYF.

CDR3 sequence: CASSFGIGNEQFF. The J gene is TRBJ2-1, the V gene TRBV12-3 or TRBV12-4. CDR3 length: 13 residues.

The J gene is TRBJ2-1, the V gene TRBV13; absent DNA, TCRdb's TRBD1 call cannot be checked. CDR1 and CDR2 from the germline V gene are PRHDT and FYEKMQ (reference sequence). The CDR3 has 15 amino acids. The CDR3 loop is CASSLPGTGANELFF.